This TCR beta chain was sequenced in a study of shared clonotypes between healthy human individuals. General study findings and limits: Only blood was sampled; tissue repertoires likely differ. Generally, estimated richness proved larger in naive subsets than it did in memory subsets.

The table lists this clone with many counts. The antigen remains undetermined. TCRdb's table, derived via immunoSEQ multiplex PCR, lists solely in-frame clones and lacks some. Seen here are about 1 million clones, around three quarters observed once, and the top ten hold approximately 0.52%. The CDR3 sequence is 14 residues long. V lost 0 bases, J lost 5 bases, and 8 bases lay in between. The germline V gene has CDR1 SGHAT and CDR2 FQNNGV. This TCR came from a man aged 18-30 years in good health. Some clones in this sample may be carry-over from other donors' samples. The source material was memory CD4+ T cells from PBMCs. The subset denotes: CD45RA-negative fraction. The chain joins TRBV11-2 to TRBJ1-5, with D unclear. CDR3: CASSLDGKDQPQHF. The DNA of the CDR3 is TGTGCCAGCAGCTTAGATGGGAAGGATCAGCCCCAGCATTTT.